This TCR beta chain was identified in a study of cytomegalovirus exposure and HLA in healthy donors. General study points: A later analysis appeared to link common viral pathogens to several of the most significant clusters.

With regard to this clone: Its antigen is unidentified.

Primers for the PCR totalled 60 Vbeta and 13 Jbeta. Sequencing used immunoSEQ multiplex PCR; TCRdb keeps in-frame clones, though not all of them. The sample table includes around 100,000 clones. This CDR3 is built from 14 residues. Germline CDR1 is GTSNPN and CDR2 is SVGIG (reference sequence). With 0 bases clipped from V and 10 bases from J, the junction kept 7 bases outside the gene matches. The receptor was isolated from a man between 35 and 55 years old in good health and CMV-seronegative. The rearrangement joins TRBV30 to TRBJ1-1; 11 nucleotides align to TRBD1. The sequenced sample was PBMCs. The CDR3 region has the DNA TGTGCCTGGAGTGTACTGGGACAGGGGGAAGGAGCTTTCTTT. Protein sequence: CAWSVLGQGEGAFF.